The following is a TCR beta chain sequence with its context. The antigen is undetermined. The authors' processing: Owing to the provision of junction-only sequences devoid of quality scores by immunoSEQ, filtering differed. The method was immunoSEQ multiplex PCR; TCRdb's version includes in-frame clones alone and lacks a portion of them. Clone size and V and J calls were adopted from that table, with D and trimming inferred from the DNA. The sample shows about 480,000 clones, roughly 85% of them seen only once. This specimen comes from a study of shared clonotypes between healthy human individuals. Study-level points and caveats: Since donors were few, the genetic and exposure-history diversity represented was limited. It was only blood that was sampled, and tissue repertoires likely differ.

The CDR3 contains 13 residues. V was shortened by 2 bases and J by 4 bases, with 9 bases between the two germline ends. Germline values: CDR1 SGHVS, CDR2 FQNEAQ. The specimen was PBMCs. This sequence joins TRBV7-8 and TRBJ2-7; no firm D call. The TCR comes from a woman aged 40 to 50 in good health. Some clones in this sample may be carry-over from other donors' samples. The CDR3 nucleotides read TGTGCCAGCAGCTTAAACCTAGAGTACGAGCAGTACTTC. This encodes CASSLNLEYEQYF.